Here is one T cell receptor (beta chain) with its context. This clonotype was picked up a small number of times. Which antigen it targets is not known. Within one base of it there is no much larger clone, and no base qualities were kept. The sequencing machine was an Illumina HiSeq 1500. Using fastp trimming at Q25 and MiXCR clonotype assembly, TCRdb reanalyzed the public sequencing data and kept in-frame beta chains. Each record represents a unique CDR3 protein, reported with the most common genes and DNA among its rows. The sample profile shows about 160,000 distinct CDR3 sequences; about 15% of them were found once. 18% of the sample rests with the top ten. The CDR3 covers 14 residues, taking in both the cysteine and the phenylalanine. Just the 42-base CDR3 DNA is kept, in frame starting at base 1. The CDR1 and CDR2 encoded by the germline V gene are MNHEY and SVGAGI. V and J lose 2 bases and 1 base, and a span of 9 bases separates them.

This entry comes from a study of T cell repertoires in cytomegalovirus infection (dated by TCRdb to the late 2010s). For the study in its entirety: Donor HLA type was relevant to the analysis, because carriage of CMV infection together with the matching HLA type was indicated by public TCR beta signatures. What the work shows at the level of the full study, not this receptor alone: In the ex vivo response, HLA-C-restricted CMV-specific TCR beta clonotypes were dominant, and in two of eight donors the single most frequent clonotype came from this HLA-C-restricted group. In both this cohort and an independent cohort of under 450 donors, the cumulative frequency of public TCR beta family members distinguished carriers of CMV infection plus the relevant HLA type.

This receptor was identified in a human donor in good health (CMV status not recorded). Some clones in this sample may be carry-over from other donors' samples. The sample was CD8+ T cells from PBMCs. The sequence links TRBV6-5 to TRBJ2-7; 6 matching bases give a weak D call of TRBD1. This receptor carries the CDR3 CASSYEGVSYEQYF. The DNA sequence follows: TGTGCCAGCAGTTACGAGGGGGTATCCTACGAGCAGTACTTC.